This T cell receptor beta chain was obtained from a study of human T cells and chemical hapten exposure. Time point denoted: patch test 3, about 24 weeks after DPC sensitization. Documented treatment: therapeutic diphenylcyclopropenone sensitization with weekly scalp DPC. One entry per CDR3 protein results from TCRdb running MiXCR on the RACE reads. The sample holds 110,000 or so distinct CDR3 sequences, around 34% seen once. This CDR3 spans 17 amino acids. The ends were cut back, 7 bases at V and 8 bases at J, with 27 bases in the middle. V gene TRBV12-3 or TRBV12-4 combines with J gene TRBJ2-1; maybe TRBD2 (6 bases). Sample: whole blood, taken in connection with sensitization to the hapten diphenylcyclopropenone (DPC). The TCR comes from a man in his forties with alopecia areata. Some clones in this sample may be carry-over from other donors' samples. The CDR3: CASTREVAVEVNDEQFF. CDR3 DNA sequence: TGTGCCAGCACCCGAGAAGTAGCGGTAGAGGTCAATGATGAGCAGTTCTTC.